The entry below gives a single TCR beta chain sequence along with its context. For TCRbeta, the library was prepared with unique molecular identifiers. TCRdb re-derived calls from the PCR reads in MiXCR, one entry per CDR3 protein. The data show about 440,000 distinct CDR3 sequences, 43% seen once. The entry originates in a study of T-cell reconstitution after alpha-beta-depleted transplantation in children. CDR1 and CDR2 from the germline V gene are SGHKS and YYEKEE (reference sequence). This CDR3 contains 14 residues. V dropped 2 bases and J dropped 6 bases, with 12 bases sitting between them. Source: PBMCs, taken before TCRalphabeta/CD19-depleted stem cell transplant. The receptor's source is a girl aged 2 to 9 with aplastic anemia, due to receive a stem cell transplant. The V call is TRBV5-5, the J call TRBJ2-1; TRBD2 is a possible D gene (5 bases). CDR3: CASSFEFGVNEQFF. DNA of the CDR3: TGTGCCAGCAGCTTTGAATTCGGGGTCAATGAGCAGTTCTTC.